Listed below are T cell receptor beta chains from one sample, sequenced in a study of T cell responses to AZD1222 COVID-19 vaccine. Sequencing used immunoSEQ multiplex PCR; TCRdb keeps in-frame clones, though not all of them. The table shows approximately 110,000 clones, with about 90% occurring only once. The material was peripheral blood, obtained on day 0 of AZD1222 vaccination. The receptors derive from an adult in good health. CDR3s include the opening cysteine and the closing phenylalanine or tryptophan. Fields, in order: J gene, clone size, D gene, V gene, CDR3 DNA, CDR3 protein. D genes are given only for firm matches. Clone size appears in some rows only: once, few, many, or a class for an expanded clone.

J gene: TRBJ1-1; clone size: once; D gene: .; V gene: TRBV30; CDR3 DNA: TGTGCCTGGAGTGTTGGGCAGTTGAACACTGAAGCTTTCTTT; CDR3 protein: CAWSVGQLNTEAFF
J gene: TRBJ2-7; clone size: once; D gene: .; V gene: TRBV24-1; CDR3 DNA: TGTGCCATCGGGGCCGGCGAGCAGTACTTC; CDR3 protein: CAIGAGEQYF
J gene: TRBJ2-1; clone size: .; D gene: TRBD2; V gene: TRBV15; CDR3 DNA: TGTGCCACCAGCAGAGGCGCCGGACTAGCGGGTTACAATGAGCAGTTCTTC; CDR3 protein: CATSRGAGLAGYNEQFF
J gene: TRBJ2-7; clone size: .; D gene: .; V gene: TRBV29-1; CDR3 DNA: TGCAGCGCTGCGACAGAAGAGCAGTACTTC; CDR3 protein: CSAATEEQYF
J gene: TRBJ1-2; clone size: .; D gene: .; V gene: TRBV6-6; CDR3 DNA: TGTGCCAGCAGCCCGGGACTCCCGCCTAACTATGGCTACACCTTC; CDR3 protein: CASSPGLPPNYGYTF
J gene: TRBJ2-1; clone size: .; D gene: TRBD1; V gene: TRBV4-1; CDR3 DNA: TGCGCCAGCAGCCAAGCGAATCAGGGGGCCACAGGGGTATACAATGAGCAGTTCTTC; CDR3 protein: CASSQANQGATGVYNEQFF
J gene: TRBJ2-7; clone size: few; D gene: .; V gene: TRBV11-2; CDR3 DNA: TGTGCCAGTGGGGGATACGAGCAGTACTTC; CDR3 protein: CASGGYEQYF
J gene: TRBJ1-5; clone size: few; D gene: .; V gene: TRBV28; CDR3 DNA: TGTGCCAGCAGCCCCCCGGCACGGGCCCAGCATTTT; CDR3 protein: CASSPPARAQHF
J gene: TRBJ2-5; clone size: .; D gene: .; V gene: TRBV4-2; CDR3 DNA: TGTGCCAGCAGCCAAGAGGGGGATCTCGAAATGGGGACCCAGTACTTC; CDR3 protein: CASSQEGDLEMGTQYF
J gene: TRBJ1-5; clone size: .; D gene: .; V gene: TRBV4-2; CDR3 DNA: TGTGCCAGCAGCCAAGATCTGGGAAATCAGCCCCAGCATTTT; CDR3 protein: CASSQDLGNQPQHF
J gene: TRBJ1-1; clone size: .; D gene: TRBD1; V gene: TRBV10-3; CDR3 DNA: TGTGCCATCAGCGGCGACAGGGGGGACACTGAAGCTTTCTTT; CDR3 protein: CAISGDRGDTEAFF
J gene: TRBJ2-3; clone size: .; D gene: TRBD2; V gene: TRBV5-6; CDR3 DNA: TGTGCCAGCAGCCCCCCCACTTGGACTAGCGGGGGGGCACCAGATACGCAGTATTTT; CDR3 protein: CASSPPTWTSGGAPDTQYF
J gene: TRBJ2-3; clone size: .; D gene: .; V gene: TRBV12-3/TRBV12-4; CDR3 DNA: TGTGCCAGCAGTTCAAATGCAGATACGCAGTATTTT; CDR3 protein: CASSSNADTQYF